A single sample gave rise to the 2 T cell receptor beta chains below, sequenced in a study of blood T cell repertoires in COVID-19. Libraries were prepared by immunoSEQ multiplex PCR; TCRdb keeps only in-frame clonotypes and omits some of them. Among 250,000 to 300,000 clones listed, approximately 90% were seen once. Sequencing was carried out using peripheral blood. The receptor set was obtained from a young man with active or convalescent COVID-19.

The CDR3, as DNA: TGTGCCAGCAGCCTGGACAGGAGACCTTCTGGGGCCAACGTCCTGACTTTC. As protein: CASSLDRRPSGANVLTF. This chain uses TRBV3-1 (or the pseudogene TRBV3-2) with TRBJ2-6, with 7 bases lining up with TRBD1. The CDR3 is 17 residues long. CDR1 is LGHDT and CDR2 is YNNKEL in the germline V gene (reference sequence). With 4 bases clipped from V and 1 base from J, the junction kept 7 bases outside the gene matches.

The chain couples TRBV7-2 to TRBJ2-3; D perhaps matches TRBD1 (5 bases). The germline V and J ends were trimmed by 3 bases and 0 bases, with 7 bases remaining between them. Per the germline V gene, CDR1 is SGHTA and CDR2 is FQGNSA. CDR3 length: 14 amino acids. The CDR3, as DNA: TGTGCCAGCAGCTTGAGACAGAGCACAGATACGCAGTATTTT. This gives the protein CASSLRQSTDTQYF.